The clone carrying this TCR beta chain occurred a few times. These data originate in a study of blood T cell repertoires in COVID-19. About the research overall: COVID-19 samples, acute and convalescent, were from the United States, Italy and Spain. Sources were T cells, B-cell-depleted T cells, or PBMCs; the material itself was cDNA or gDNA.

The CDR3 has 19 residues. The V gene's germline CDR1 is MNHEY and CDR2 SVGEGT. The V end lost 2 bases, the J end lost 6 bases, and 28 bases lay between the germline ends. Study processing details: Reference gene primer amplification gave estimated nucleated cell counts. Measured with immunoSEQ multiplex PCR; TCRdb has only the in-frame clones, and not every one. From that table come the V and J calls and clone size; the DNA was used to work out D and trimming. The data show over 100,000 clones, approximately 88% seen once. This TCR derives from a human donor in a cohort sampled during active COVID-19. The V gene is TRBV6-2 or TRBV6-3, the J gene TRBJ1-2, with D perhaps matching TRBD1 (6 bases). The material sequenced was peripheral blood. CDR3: CASSYGTPLIKGHLHGYTF. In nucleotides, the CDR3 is TGTGCCAGCAGTTACGGTACGCCCCTAATAAAGGGACACCTACATGGCTACACCTTC.